This TCR beta chain is drawn from a study of shared clonotypes between healthy human individuals. Libraries were prepared by immunoSEQ multiplex PCR; TCRdb keeps only in-frame clonotypes and omits some of them. Altogether over 850,000 clones are present, about 80% being singletons, with the ten largest covering 0.5% to 0.6%. V shed 3 bases and J shed 2 bases, with 14 bases lying between them. The length of the CDR3 is 15 residues. Germline loops: CDR1 SNHLY, CDR2 FYNNEI. Sequenced input: memory CD4+ T cells from PBMCs. Subset given: CD45RA-negative fraction. The receptor comes from a man aged 18-30 years in good health. Some clones in this sample may be carry-over from other donors' samples. This sequence joins TRBV2 and TRBJ2-7; D is perhaps TRBD2 (7 bases). The CDR3 protein is CASSDAGAGPYEQYF. Written as DNA, the CDR3 is TGTGCCAGCAGTGATGCGGGGGCTGGGCCCTACGAGCAGTACTTC.